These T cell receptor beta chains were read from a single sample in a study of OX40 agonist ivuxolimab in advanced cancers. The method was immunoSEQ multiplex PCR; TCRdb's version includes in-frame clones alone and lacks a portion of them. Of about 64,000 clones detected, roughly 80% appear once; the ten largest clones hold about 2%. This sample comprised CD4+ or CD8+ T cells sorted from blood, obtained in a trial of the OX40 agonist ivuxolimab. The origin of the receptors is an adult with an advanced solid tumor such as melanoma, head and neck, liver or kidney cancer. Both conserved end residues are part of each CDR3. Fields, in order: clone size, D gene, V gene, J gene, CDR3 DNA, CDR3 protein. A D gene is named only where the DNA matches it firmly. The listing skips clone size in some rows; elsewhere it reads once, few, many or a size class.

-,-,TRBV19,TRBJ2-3,TGTGCCAGTAATACGGGGGCGGCCGGCACAGATACGCAGTATTTT,CASNTGAAGTDTQYF
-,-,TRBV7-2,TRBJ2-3,TGTGCCAGCAGCTTAGGTGGGTCAGAAGATACGCAGTATTTT,CASSLGGSEDTQYF
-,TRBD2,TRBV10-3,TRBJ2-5,TGTGCCATCAGTAAGACTAGCGGGAGAGGGCAAGAGACCCAGTACTTC,CAISKTSGRGQETQYF
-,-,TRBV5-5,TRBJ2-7,TGTGCCAGCAGCTTGGCCGGCCCGGGAGCGGCCTTCTACGAGCAGTACTTC,CASSLAGPGAAFYEQYF
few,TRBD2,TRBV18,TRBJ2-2,TGTGCCAGCTCACCAGGAGTAGCGGGAGCCGGGGAGCTGTTTTTT,CASSPGVAGAGELFF
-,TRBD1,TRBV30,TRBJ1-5,TGTGCCTGGTCCGAGGACAGGGGGATCATTTTAAATCAGCCCCAGCATTTT,CAWSEDRGIILNQPQHF
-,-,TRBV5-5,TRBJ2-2,TGTGCCAGCAGCTTCCAAGGGGTGGGCACCGGGGAGCTGTTTTTT,CASSFQGVGTGELFF
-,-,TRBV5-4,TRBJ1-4,TGTGCCAGCAGCTTGGCCTCCACGGAAAAACTGTTTTTT,CASSLASTEKLFF
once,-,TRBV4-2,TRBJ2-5,TGTGCCAGCAGCCGCGCCCCGGATCACCAAGAGACCCAGTACTTC,CASSRAPDHQETQYF
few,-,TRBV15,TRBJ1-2,TGTGCCACCAGCAGAGAGACAGCAGTCGACTATGGCTACACCTTC,CATSRETAVDYGYTF
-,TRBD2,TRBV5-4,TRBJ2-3,TGTGCCAGCAGCTTGGGACTAGCGGGGGGGCCTGATACGCAGTATTTT,CASSLGLAGGPDTQYF
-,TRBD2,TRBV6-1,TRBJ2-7,TGTGCCAGCAGCCAAGGGACTAGCGGGAGCTACGAGCAGTACTTC,CASSQGTSGSYEQYF
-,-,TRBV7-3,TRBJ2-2,TGTGCCAGCAGCTTGACACTCGCGAACACCGGGGAGCTGTTTTTT,CASSLTLANTGELFF
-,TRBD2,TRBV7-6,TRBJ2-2,TGTGCCAGCAGCCTGGGACTAGCGGGATATGACACCGGGGAGCTGTTTTTT,CASSLGLAGYDTGELFF
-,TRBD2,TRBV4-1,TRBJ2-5,TGCGCCAGCAGCCAAGAACCTACGGGACTAGCGGTCCAAGAGACCCAGTACTTC,CASSQEPTGLAVQETQYF
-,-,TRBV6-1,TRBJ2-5,TGTGCCAGCAGTGAAGCATATAGGGCCGAGACCCAGTACTTC,CASSEAYRAETQYF
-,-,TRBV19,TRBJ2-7,TGTGCCAGTAGTATAGATATTAGTAGGGCTAGCAGGATCTACGAGCAGTACTTC,CASSIDISRASRIYEQYF
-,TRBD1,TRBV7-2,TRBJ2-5,TGTGCCAGCAGCTATCAGGGGGTCGGAGAGACCCAGTACTTC,CASSYQGVGETQYF
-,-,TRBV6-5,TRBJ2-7,TGTGCCAGCAGGAGGACGGACGAGCAGTACTTC,CASRRTDEQYF
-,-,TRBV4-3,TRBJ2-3,TGCGCCAGCAGCCAAGATTGGCAGCCCACAGATACGCAGTATTTT,CASSQDWQPTDTQYF
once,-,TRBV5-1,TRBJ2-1,TGCGCCAGCAGCTTGGCTGAGCAGGCCCTTTACAATGAGCAGTTCTTC,CASSLAEQALYNEQFF
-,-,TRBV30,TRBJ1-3,TGTGCCTGGAGTGAAGGGGCTGGAAACACCATATATTTT,CAWSEGAGNTIYF
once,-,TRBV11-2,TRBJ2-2,TGTGCCAGCAGCTTATTGCCAGCGGGCGGGGAGCTGTTTTTT,CASSLLPAGGELFF
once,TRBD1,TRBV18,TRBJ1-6,TGTGCCAGCTCACCAGGACAGGGGGGGAATAATTCACCCCTCCACTTT,CASSPGQGGNNSPLHF
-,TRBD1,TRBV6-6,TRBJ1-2,TGTGCCAGCAGTTACGCAGGGGGCGGCTACACCTTC,CASSYAGGGYTF